This note documents a single T cell receptor (beta chain) sequence. The antigen remains unidentified. This table comes from immunoSEQ multiplex PCR, and its TCRdb copy is limited to in-frame clones, with some not included. This table holds about 1.5 million clones, around 98% found once. The source of the sample is a study of shared clonotypes between healthy human individuals. The study's findings and limits: Clonotypes which were not shared had lower generation probabilities than clonotypes that all four donors shared. Estimated richness was generally greater in naive than memory subsets.

Germline assignment: CDR1 GTSNPN and CDR2 SVGIG (reference sequence). This CDR3 region has 14 residues. J gave up 2 bases and V 3 bases, and 6 bases lay outside the gene matches. The V gene is TRBV30, the J gene TRBJ1-2, with 7 positions matching TRBD1. The TCR was taken from a man aged 30 to 45 in good health. The sample consisted of naive CD4+ T cells sorted from blood. Subset specified: CD45RA+ positively selected. The CDR3, as DNA: TGTGCCTGGAGGGTGGGAGGGGGCAACTATGGCTACACCTTC. Its protein is CAWRVGGGNYGYTF. The full variable domain, its missing parts supplied by reference TRBV30 and TRBJ1-2, is SQTIHQWPATLVQPVGSPLSLECTVEGTSNPNLYWYRQAAGRGLQLLFYSVGIGQISSEVPQNLSASRPQDRQFILSSKKLLLSDSGFYLCAWRVGGGNYGYTFGSGTRLTVV.